The sequence of this T cell receptor beta chain was determined in a study of CD8+ T cells in alopecia areata. Background on the study: The authors scored treated patients' severity by affected scalp percentage. General observations from the study: Links between baseline CD8+ expansion and response need larger treated cohorts.

It was cDNA, reverse transcribed from extracted RNA, that served as the sequencing template. Profiled with immunoSEQ multiplex PCR; TCRdb holds only in-frame clones, not every one. Of more than 200,000 clones in the sample, less than 45% were seen once. With 9 bases removed from V and 16 bases from J, the gap between germline ends came to 19 bases. The CDR3 has 11 residues. Germline V gene sequence: CDR1 MNHEY, CDR2 SVGAGI. Treatment meaning: oral pan-JAK inhibitor, 5-10 mg twice daily. Note on this clone: What it binds is not known.

The source of this sequence is a human donor with alopecia areata. The source was CD4+ T cells sorted from blood, collected at roughly week 38, from a patient treated with tofacitinib. The rearrangement uses TRBV6-5 and TRBJ2-4; unclear D gene. The CDR3 coding sequence is TGTGCCAGTACGACCCACTTCCCCAAATACTTC. It yields the protein CASTTHFPKYF.